Listed here is a single TCR beta chain. Its target is not known. Deep-level assay runs were performed. In the authors' methods: Junction-only sequences without quality scores came from ImmunoSEQ, so filtering differed. Assay: immunoSEQ multiplex PCR; the TCRdb copy retains only in-frame clones and omits some. V and J calls and clone size follow that table, whereas D and trimming were derived from the DNA. The profile shows 2.3 million or so clones, about 92% of them singletons. These data come from a study of shared clonotypes between healthy human individuals. Germline V gene data show CDR1 as MNHNY and CDR2 as SVGAGI (reference sequence). Trimming took 8 bases from V and 4 from J, leaving 8 bases between them. The CDR3 contains 12 residues. General study findings and limits: Clonotypes which were not shared had lower generation probabilities than clonotypes that all four donors shared.

The source material was naive CD4+ T cells from PBMCs. As to subset: CD45RA+ positively selected. The source is a man between 18 and 35 years old in good health. Some clones in this sample may be carry-over from other donors' samples. The chain couples TRBV6-6 to TRBJ2-2, with D perhaps given as TRBD1 or TRBD2 (6 bases each). The CDR3 region is CASGGPTGELFF. Here the CDR3 DNA reads TGTGCCAGCGGGGGGCCCACCGGGGAGCTGTTTTTT.